This paragraph covers one T cell receptor beta chain sequence. Antigen: not known. The data were produced by immunoSEQ multiplex PCR, yet TCRdb's version contains in-frame clones alone and is incomplete. This table has 2.5 million or so clones, around 94% appearing once. The sample originates from a study of shared clonotypes between healthy human individuals. About the research overall: There were three CD4 naive, three CD4 memory, two CD8 naive and one CD8 memory plates per donor.

Among the donors, all were Caucasian adults who lived in Nashville, Tennessee. Germline CDR1 and CDR2: SGDLS and YYNGEE. The CDR3 totals 12 residues. The V end was cut by 9 bases, the J end by 8 bases, with 14 bases between. Regarding the study as a whole: Clonotypes which were not shared had lower generation probabilities than clonotypes that all four donors shared. Sharing of clonotypes among donors was expected to vary with sequencing depth.

The receptor comes from a man aged 18 to 30 in good health. The sequenced sample was naive CD4+ T cells sorted from blood. Sample subset: CD45RA+ positively selected. The chain joins TRBV9 to TRBJ1-4; D is unresolved. For the CDR3, the DNA is TGTGCCATGCACGAGGTTGGGGAAAAACTGTTTTTT. It encodes CAMHEVGEKLFF.